This T cell receptor beta chain was found in a study of neoadjuvant anti-PD-1 for oral cavity cancer. The germline gives CDR1 MNHEY, CDR2 SVGAGI. Trimming removed 9 bases from V and 5 bases from J, with 16 bases in between. This CDR3 region has 13 residues. Using immunoSEQ multiplex PCR, the repertoire was profiled, and TCRdb retains in-frame clones only, with some absent. This sample has some 66,000 clones, with about four fifths found just once. The V gene is TRBV6-5, the J gene TRBJ1-1; D perhaps matches TRBD1 (5 bases). The TCR sequence derives from a person aged 35 to 85 with oral cavity squamous cell carcinoma. Source: PBMCs, taken before nivolumab (anti-PD-1) treatment. Written as DNA, the CDR3 is TGTGCCAGTTTTTCGGACACCCAAACTGAAGCTTTCTTT. It encodes CASFSDTQTEAFF.